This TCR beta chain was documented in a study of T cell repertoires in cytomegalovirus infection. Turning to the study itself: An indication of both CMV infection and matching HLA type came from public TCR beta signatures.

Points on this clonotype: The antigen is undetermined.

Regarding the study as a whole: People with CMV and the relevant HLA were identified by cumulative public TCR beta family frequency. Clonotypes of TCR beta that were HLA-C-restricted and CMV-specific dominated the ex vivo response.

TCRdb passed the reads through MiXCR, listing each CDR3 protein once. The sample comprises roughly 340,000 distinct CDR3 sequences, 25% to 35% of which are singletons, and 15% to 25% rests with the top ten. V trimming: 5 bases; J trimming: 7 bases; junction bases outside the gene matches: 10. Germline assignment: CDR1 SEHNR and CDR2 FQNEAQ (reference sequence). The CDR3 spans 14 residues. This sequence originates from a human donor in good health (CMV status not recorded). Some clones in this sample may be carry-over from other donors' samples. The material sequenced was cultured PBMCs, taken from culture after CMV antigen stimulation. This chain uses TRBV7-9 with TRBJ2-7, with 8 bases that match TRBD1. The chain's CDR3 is CASSRTRTGSEQYF. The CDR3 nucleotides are TGTGCCAGCAGCCGAACCAGGACAGGGAGTGAGCAGTACTTC.